The present T cell receptor beta chain was sequenced within a study of blood T cell repertoires in COVID-19. Study details: PBMCs, B-cell-depleted T cells, or T cells provided the cDNA or gDNA that made up the material.

Using immunoSEQ multiplex PCR, the repertoire was profiled, and TCRdb retains in-frame clones only, with some absent. The data contain about 360,000 clones, 81% of them singletons. CDR1 SGHVS and CDR2 FQNEAQ come from the germline V gene. V was trimmed by 0 bases and J by 3 bases, leaving 5 bases between them. The CDR3 has 13 amino acids. Sequenced: peripheral blood. The receptor comes from a human donor with acute or convalescent COVID-19. The donor label of this sample is uncertain. V and J are TRBV7-8 and TRBJ1-2; D not resolved. CDR3 region: CASSLARDYGYTF. CDR3 nucleotide sequence: TGTGCCAGCAGCTTAGCCCGGGACTATGGCTACACCTTC.